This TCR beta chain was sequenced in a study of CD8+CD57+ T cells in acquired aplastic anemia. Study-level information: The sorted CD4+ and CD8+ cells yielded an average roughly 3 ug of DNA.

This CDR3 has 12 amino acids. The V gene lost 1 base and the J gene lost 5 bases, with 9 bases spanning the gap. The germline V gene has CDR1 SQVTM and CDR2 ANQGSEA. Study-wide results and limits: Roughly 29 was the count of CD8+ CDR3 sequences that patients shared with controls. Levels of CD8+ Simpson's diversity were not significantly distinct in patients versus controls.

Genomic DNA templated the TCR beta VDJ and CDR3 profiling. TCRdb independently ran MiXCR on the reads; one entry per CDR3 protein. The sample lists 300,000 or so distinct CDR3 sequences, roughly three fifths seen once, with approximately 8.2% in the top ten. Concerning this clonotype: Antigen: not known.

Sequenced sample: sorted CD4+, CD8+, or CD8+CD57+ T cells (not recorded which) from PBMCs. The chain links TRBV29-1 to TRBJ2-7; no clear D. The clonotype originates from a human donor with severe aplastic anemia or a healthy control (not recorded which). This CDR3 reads CSVEVPSNEQYF. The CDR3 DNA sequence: TGCAGCGTTGAAGTTCCGAGCAACGAGCAGTACTTC.